One sample yielded the 8 T cell receptor beta chains listed below, sequenced in a study of CD8+ T cells in alopecia areata. RNA was isolated and reverse transcribed to cDNA, the sequencing template. Repertoires were generated with immunoSEQ multiplex PCR, while TCRdb's copy carries only in-frame clones and drops some. The sample has more than 100,000 clones, approximately 58% seen once. This material consisted of CD4+ T cells sorted from blood, taken at week 0. All receptors derive from a human donor with alopecia areata.

This chain links TRBV7-6 with TRBJ2-2; D gene unclear. This CDR3 is 14 amino acids long. Per the germline V gene, CDR1 is SGHVS and CDR2 is FNYEAQ. V was shortened by 0 bases and J by 5 bases, with 7 bases between the two germline ends. CDR3 coding DNA: TGTGCCAGCAGCTTAGCGTCGGGTACCGGGGAGCTGTTTTTT. Translating gives CASSLASGTGELFF.

This clone was seen only once. The chain has TRBV7-8 and TRBJ2-7; 11 positions agree with TRBD2. Germline assignment: CDR1 SGHVS and CDR2 FQNEAQ. This CDR3 is built from 15 residues. The J segment lost 5 bases and the V segment lost 3 bases, leaving 6 bases of the junction unmatched. CDR3 sequence reads: CASSLGGLAAHEQYF. For the CDR3, the DNA is TGTGCCAGCAGCTTGGGGGGACTAGCGGCCCACGAGCAGTACTTC. The full variable domain, with the rest looked up from reference TRBV7-8 and TRBJ2-7, is GAGVSQSPRYKVAKRGQDVALRCDPISGHVSLFWYQQALGQGPEFLTYFQNEAQLDKSGLPSDRFFAERPEGSVSTLKIQRTQQEDSAVYLCASSLGGLAAHEQYFGPGTRLTVT.

The chain recombines TRBV7-2 with TRBJ2-5; TRBD1 is a possible D gene (5 bases). Trimming removed 5 bases at V and 4 bases at J, with 8 bases between. The CDR3 totals 12 residues. Germline CDR1 and CDR2: SGHTA and FQGNSA. CDR3 sequence: CASSPDRETQYF. Written as DNA, the CDR3 is TGTGCCAGCAGCCCAGACAGAGAGACCCAGTACTTC.

This clone was picked up one time. This chain connects TRBV5-1 to TRBJ1-2; 7 bases agree with TRBD1. The J segment lost 5 bases and the V segment lost 4 bases, leaving 5 bases of the junction unmatched. Looked up from germline, CDR1 is SGHRS and CDR2 is YFSETQ. The length of the CDR3 is 13 residues. For the CDR3, the DNA is TGCGCCAGCAGCCAAGACAGGGTTTATGGCTACACCTTC. Protein sequence: CASSQDRVYGYTF.

The genes are TRBV5-1 and TRBJ1-2, with 9 bases fitting TRBD1. V gave up 4 bases and J gave up 8 bases; unmatched junction bases: 9. The CDR3 consists of 14 residues. Per the germline V gene, CDR1 is SGHRS and CDR2 is YFSETQ. The CDR3, as DNA: TGCGCCAGCAGCACCCCGGGACAGGGAAAAGGCTACACCTTC. Protein: CASSTPGQGKGYTF.

The J gene is TRBJ2-1, the V gene TRBV7-2, with D perhaps TRBD2 (5 bases). The CDR3 runs 13 residues. V was shortened by 1 base and J by 15 bases, with 16 bases between the two germline ends. Germline V gene data show CDR1 as SGHTA and CDR2 as FQGNSA. This CDR3 is CASSLDLAGMWFF. The CDR3 DNA sequence: TGTGCCAGCAGCTTAGACCTGGCGGGCATGTGGTTCTTC.

This clone has only a few counts. This chain connects TRBV5-1 to TRBJ1-2; possible D gene TRBD1, 5 bases. The CDR3 sequence is 16 residues long. V lost 0 bases, J lost 3 bases, and 15 bases lay in between. Germline V gene sequence: CDR1 SGHRS, CDR2 YFSETQ. The CDR3 sequence: CASSLAPRVADYGYTF. The CDR3 DNA is TGCGCCAGCAGCTTGGCCCCCAGGGTGGCGGACTATGGCTACACCTTC. Using reference TRBV5-1 and TRBJ1-2 for the parts outside the CDR3, the full variable domain is KAGVTQTPRYLIKTRGQQVTLSCSPISGHRSVSWYQQTPGQGLQFLFEYFSETQRNKGNFPGRFSGRQFSNSRSEMNVSTLELGDSALYLCASSLAPRVADYGYTFGSGTRLTVV.

The chain is built from TRBV4-3 and TRBJ2-5; D gene ambiguous. Germline loops: CDR1 LGHNA, CDR2 YSLEER. This CDR3 has 14 amino acids. Trimming removed 2 bases from V and 2 bases from J, with 9 bases in between. CDR3 sequence (DNA): TGCGCCAGCAGCCAAAACCGAGTACAAGAGACCCAGTACTTC. This encodes CASSQNRVQETQYF.